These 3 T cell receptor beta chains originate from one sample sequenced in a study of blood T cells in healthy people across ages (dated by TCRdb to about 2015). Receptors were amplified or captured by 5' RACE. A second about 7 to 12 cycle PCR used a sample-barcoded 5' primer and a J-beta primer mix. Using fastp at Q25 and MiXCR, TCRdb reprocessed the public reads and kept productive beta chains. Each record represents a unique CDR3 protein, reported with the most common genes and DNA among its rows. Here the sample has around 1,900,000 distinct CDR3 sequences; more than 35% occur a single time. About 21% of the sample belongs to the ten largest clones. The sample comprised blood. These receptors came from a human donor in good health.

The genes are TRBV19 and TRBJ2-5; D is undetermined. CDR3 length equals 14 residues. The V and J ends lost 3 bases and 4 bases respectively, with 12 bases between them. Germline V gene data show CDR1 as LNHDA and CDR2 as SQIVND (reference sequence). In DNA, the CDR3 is TGTGCCAGTAGTATGTGGACCGCCCGAGAGACCCAGTACTTC. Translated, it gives CASSMWTARETQYF. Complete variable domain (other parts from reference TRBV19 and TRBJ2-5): DGGITQSPKYLFRKEGQNVTLSCEQNLNHDAMYWYRQDPGQGLRLIYYSQIVNDFQKGDIAEGYSVSREKKESFPLTVTSAQKNPTAFYLCASSMWTARETQYFGPGTRLLVL.

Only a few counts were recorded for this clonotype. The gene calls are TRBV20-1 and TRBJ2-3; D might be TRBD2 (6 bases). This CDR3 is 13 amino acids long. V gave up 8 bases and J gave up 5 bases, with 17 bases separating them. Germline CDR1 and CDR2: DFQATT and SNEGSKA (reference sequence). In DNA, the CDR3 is TGCAGTTCTACCGGGACTCCAAGAGATACGCAGTATTTT. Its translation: CSSTGTPRDTQYF.

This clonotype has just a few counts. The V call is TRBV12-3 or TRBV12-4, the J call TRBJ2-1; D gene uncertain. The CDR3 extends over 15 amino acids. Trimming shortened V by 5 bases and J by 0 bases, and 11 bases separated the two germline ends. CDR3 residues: CASSPDMSSYNEQFF. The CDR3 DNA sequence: TGTGCCAGCAGTCCCGACATGAGCTCCTACAATGAGCAGTTCTTC.